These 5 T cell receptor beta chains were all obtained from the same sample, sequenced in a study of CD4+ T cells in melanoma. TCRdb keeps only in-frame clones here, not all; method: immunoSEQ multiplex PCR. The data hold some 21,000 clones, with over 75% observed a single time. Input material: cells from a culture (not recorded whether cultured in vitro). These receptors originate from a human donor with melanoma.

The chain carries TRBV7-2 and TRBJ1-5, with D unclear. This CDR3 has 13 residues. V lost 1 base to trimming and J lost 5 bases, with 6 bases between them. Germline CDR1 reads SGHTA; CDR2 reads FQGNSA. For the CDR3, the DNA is TGTGCCAGCAGCTTAGAGAGGTATCAGCCCCAGCATTTT. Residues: CASSLERYQPQHF.

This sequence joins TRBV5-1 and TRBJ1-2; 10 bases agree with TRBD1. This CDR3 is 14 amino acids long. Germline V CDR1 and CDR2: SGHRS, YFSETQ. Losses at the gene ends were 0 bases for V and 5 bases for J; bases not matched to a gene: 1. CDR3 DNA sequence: TGCGCCAGCAGCTTGGGGACAGGGGGTTATGGCTACACCTTC. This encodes CASSLGTGGYGYTF.

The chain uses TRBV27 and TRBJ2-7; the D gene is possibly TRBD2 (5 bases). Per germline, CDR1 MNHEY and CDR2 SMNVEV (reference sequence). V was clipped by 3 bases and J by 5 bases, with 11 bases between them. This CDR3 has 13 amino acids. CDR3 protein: CASSFTGYNEQYF. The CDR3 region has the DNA TGTGCCAGCAGTTTCACGGGGTATAACGAGCAGTACTTC.

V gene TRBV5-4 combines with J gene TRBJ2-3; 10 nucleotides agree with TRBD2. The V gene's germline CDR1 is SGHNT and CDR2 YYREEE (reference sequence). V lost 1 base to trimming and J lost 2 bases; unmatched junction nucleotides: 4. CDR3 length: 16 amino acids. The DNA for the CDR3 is TGTGCCAGCAGCTTGCCTAGCGGGGGATCCACAGATACGCAGTATTTT. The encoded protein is CASSLPSGGSTDTQYF. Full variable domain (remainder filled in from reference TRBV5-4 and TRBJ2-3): ETGVTQSPTHLIKTRGQQVTLRCSSQSGHNTVSWYQQALGQGPQFIFQYYREEENGRGNFPPRFSGLQFPNYSSELNVNALELDDSALYLCASSLPSGGSTDTQYFGPGTRLTVL.

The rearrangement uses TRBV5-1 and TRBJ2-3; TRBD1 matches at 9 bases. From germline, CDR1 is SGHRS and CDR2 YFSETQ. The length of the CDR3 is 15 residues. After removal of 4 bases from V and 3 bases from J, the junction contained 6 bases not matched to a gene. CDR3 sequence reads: CASSHTGTGTDTQYF. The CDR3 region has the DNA TGCGCCAGCAGCCACACCGGGACAGGGACAGATACGCAGTATTTT. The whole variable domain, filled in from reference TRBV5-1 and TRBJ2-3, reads KAGVTQTPRYLIKTRGQQVTLSCSPISGHRSVSWYQQTPGQGLQFLFEYFSETQRNKGNFPGRFSGRQFSNSRSEMNVSTLELGDSALYLCASSHTGTGTDTQYFGPGTRLTVL.